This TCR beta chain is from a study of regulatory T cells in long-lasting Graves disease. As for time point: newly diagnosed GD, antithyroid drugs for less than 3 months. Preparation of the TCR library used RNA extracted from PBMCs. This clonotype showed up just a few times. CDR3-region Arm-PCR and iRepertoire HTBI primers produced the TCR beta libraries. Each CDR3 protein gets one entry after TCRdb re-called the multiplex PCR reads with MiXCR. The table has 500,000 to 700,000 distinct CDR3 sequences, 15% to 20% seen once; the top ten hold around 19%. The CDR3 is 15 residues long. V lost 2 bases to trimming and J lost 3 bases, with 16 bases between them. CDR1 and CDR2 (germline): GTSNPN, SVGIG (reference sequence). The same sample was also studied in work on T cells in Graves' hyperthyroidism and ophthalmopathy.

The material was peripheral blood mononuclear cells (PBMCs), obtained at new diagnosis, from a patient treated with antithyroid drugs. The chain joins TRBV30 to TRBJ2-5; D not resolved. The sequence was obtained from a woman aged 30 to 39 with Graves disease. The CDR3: CAWSHEGLFEETQYF. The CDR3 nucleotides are TGTGCCTGGAGTCATGAAGGGCTATTTGAAGAGACCCAGTACTTC.